This TCR beta chain was sequenced in a study of blood T cell repertoires in COVID-19. Study-level background: Material from acute and convalescent COVID-19 was sourced from the United States, Italy and Spain. PBMCs, B-cell-depleted T cells, or T cells provided the cDNA or gDNA that made up the material.

Trimming took 3 bases from V and 4 from J, leaving 15 bases between them. Germline V gene lookup returns CDR1 LNHDA and CDR2 SQIVND (reference sequence). This CDR3 has 15 residues. Original handling: For nucleated cells, counts were estimated from reference gene primer amplification. The repertoire was sequenced with immunoSEQ multiplex PCR; TCRdb's copy has only in-frame clones and lacks some. That table is the source of V, J and clone size, and D and trimming were worked out from the DNA. The data hold 140,000 to 150,000 clones, with over 75% observed a single time. The chain is built from TRBV19 and TRBJ1-2; no clear D gene. The sample consisted of peripheral blood. The TCR originated in a woman in her forties or fifties with acute or convalescent COVID-19. CDR3 nucleotides: TGTGCCAGTAGTATCGGGAGTAGAGAGGGCTATGGCTACACCTTC. Amino acids: CASSIGSREGYGYTF.